Reported below is one TCR beta chain. Its antigen remains unidentified. These data are taken from a study of blood T cells in healthy people across ages. The study's findings and limits: With naive T cell percentage, TCR beta diversity showed a strong correlation. One million T cells yielded diversity estimates that were considered underestimates. Changes seen in expanded clonotypes were possibly confounded by donor CMV status left unknown.

CDR1 and CDR2 (germline): MNHEY, SMNVEV (reference sequence). The CDR3 totals 14 residues. Trimming cost V 7 bases and J 2 bases, with 15 bases left between them. PCR was performed a second time for about 6 to 11 cycles using a sample-barcoded 5' primer and a J-beta primer mix. TCRdb re-called the 5' RACE reads with MiXCR, one entry per CDR3 protein. The sample has fewer than 650,000 distinct CDR3 sequences; about 28% are singletons. This sample also belongs to another study, concerning T cells of mothers and their children.

The rearrangement uses TRBV27 and TRBJ2-7; D may correspond to TRBD1 or TRBD2 (5 bases each). Specimen: blood. The sequence was obtained from a boy aged 2 to 10 in good health. The CDR3: CASKIGTGTYEQYF. CDR3 sequence (DNA): TGTGCCAGCAAAATAGGGACGGGCACCTACGAGCAGTACTTC.